The 29 T cell receptor beta chains presented below share a single source sample, sequenced in a study of blood T cell repertoires in COVID-19 (dated by TCRdb to the early 2020s). Library prep was done by the immunoSEQ multiplex PCR assay. Held by TCRdb, this immuneACCESS table contains in-frame sequences only and omits some clones. Under half of the omission traces to an unresolved V gene where checked; the cause of the rest is unknown. In all, the sample holds around 100,000 clones, and 75% to 90% of those were seen once. 3.5% to 5% of the sample belongs to the ten largest clones. Input material: peripheral blood. The receptors were sampled from a human donor in a cohort sampled during active COVID-19.

The chain has TRBV7-9 and TRBJ1-2, with a weak D call TRBD1 (6 bases). The V gene lost 5 bases and the J gene lost 4 bases, with 14 bases spanning the gap. The germline V gene encodes CDR1 SEHNR and CDR2 FQNEAQ (reference sequence). CDR3 length equals 14 residues. CDR3 residues: CASSQYQGIYGYTF. The CDR3 bases are TGTGCCAGCAGCCAGTACCAGGGGATCTATGGCTACACCTTC. The whole variable domain, remainder taken from reference TRBV7-9 and TRBJ1-2, is DTGVSQNPRHKITKRGQNVTFRCDPISEHNRLYWYRQTLGQGPEFLTYFQNEAQLEKSRLLSDRFSAERPKGSFSTLEIQRTEQGDSAMYLCASSQYQGIYGYTFGSGTRLTVV.

The chain combines TRBV4-2 with TRBJ2-5; 10 nucleotides match TRBD2. Germline V gene data show CDR1 as LGHNA and CDR2 as YNFKEQ. This CDR3 spans 16 amino acids. J lost 0 bases, V lost 2 bases, and 3 bases had no gene match. The CDR3 DNA reads TGTGCCAGCAGCCAAAGCGGGGGGGCGAACCAAGAGACCCAGTACTTC. It is translated as CASSQSGGANQETQYF.

The genes are TRBV11-3 and TRBJ2-3; 9 bases match TRBD2. CDR3 length: 18 amino acids. Germline V CDR1 and CDR2: SGHNT, YENEEA. V lost 3 bases to trimming and J lost 2 bases; unmatched junction nucleotides: 12. The CDR3 DNA sequence: TGTGCCAGCAGCTTTCCCCGGGTGCGGGGGGGCCTCACAGATACGCAGTATTTT. The encoded protein is CASSFPRVRGGLTDTQYF.

The J gene is TRBJ2-5, the V gene TRBV28; 10 nucleotides align to TRBD2. V shed 6 bases, J shed 4 bases, and the junction held 5 bases outside the gene matches. CDR1 MDHEN and CDR2 SYDVKM come from the germline V gene. The CDR3 is 14 residues long. The CDR3: CASSPAGGRETQYF. CDR3 sequence (DNA): TGTGCCAGCAGCCCAGCGGGGGGGAGAGAGACCCAGTACTTC.

This clone was counted only a few times. The chain recombines TRBV4-1 with TRBJ1-2; D is perhaps TRBD1 (6 bases). CDR3 length equals 18 residues. V was pared by 1 base and J by 4 bases, with 22 bases between. Germline V gives CDR1 MGHRA, CDR2 YSYEKL. The CDR3 DNA is TGCGCCAGCAGCCAAGTTTTCAGTGGACAGAGATTCAGCTATGGCTACACCTTC. Translated: CASSQVFSGQRFSYGYTF.

This clone was observed a few times. This CDR3 reads CASSKSTGNSPLHF. In DNA form, the CDR3 reads TGTGCCAGCAGTAAAAGCACAGGCAATTCACCCCTCCACTTT. The rearrangement links TRBV28 to TRBJ1-6; D perhaps matches TRBD1 (5 bases). The germline V gene has CDR1 MDHEN and CDR2 SYDVKM. The length of the CDR3 is 14 residues. V was clipped by 5 bases and J by 7 bases, with 12 bases between them.

J is TRBJ2-5 and V is TRBV11-3; 9 nucleotides line up with TRBD2. The CDR3 has 19 amino acids. CDR1 is SGHNT and CDR2 is YENEEA in the germline V gene. With V trimmed by 4 bases and J by 1 base, 16 bases remained unmatched. DNA of the CDR3: TGTGCCAGCAGCTCGGGAGGAGGGCGGGGGGGCGTCGGCCAAGAGACCCAGTACTTC. Its protein is CASSSGGGRGGVGQETQYF.

The V gene is TRBV6-2 or TRBV6-3, the J gene TRBJ1-5; 8 positions agree with TRBD1. The CDR3 has 17 amino acids. The ends lost 2 bases at V and 0 bases at J; junction bases unmatched: 6. Germline CDR1 and CDR2: MNHEY and SVGEGT. CDR3 nucleotides: TGTGCCAGCAGTTACCCGACAGGGGATTATAGCAATCAGCCCCAGCATTTT. Translation: CASSYPTGDYSNQPQHF.

The rearrangement uses TRBV24-1 and TRBJ2-3; 9 bases are shared with TRBD1. CDR3 size: 18 residues. The trim removed 4 bases at V and 2 bases at J, leaving 12 bases unmatched. Germline V lookup: CDR1 KGHDR, CDR2 SFDVKD. In DNA form, the CDR3 reads TGTGCCACCAGTGACCGAGGGACAGGGTGGGGACTCACAGATACGCAGTATTTT. Translation: CATSDRGTGWGLTDTQYF.

The chain combines TRBV2 with TRBJ2-7; D remains unclear. Trimming cost V 7 bases and J 1 base, with 8 bases left between them. Germline V gives CDR1 SNHLY, CDR2 FYNNEI. CDR3 length: 12 amino acids. The chain's CDR3 is CASKVSSYEQYF. The CDR3 DNA reads as TGTGCCAGCAAAGTCAGTTCCTACGAGCAGTACTTC. Looking up the rest from reference TRBV2 and TRBJ2-7 gives the full variable domain: EPEVTQTPSHQVTQMGQEVILRCVPISNHLYFYWYRQILGQKVEFLVSFYNNEISEKSEIFDDQFSVERPDGSNFTLKIRSTKLEDSAMYFCASKVSSYEQYFGPGTRLTVT.

The rearrangement joins TRBV19 to TRBJ1-6; D is perhaps TRBD1 (5 bases). Germline V gene sequence: CDR1 LNHDA, CDR2 SQIVND (reference sequence). This CDR3 region has 17 residues. V dropped 2 bases and J dropped 9 bases, with 20 bases sitting between them. CDR3 DNA: TGTGCCAGTAGTATACACTCGGCTCAGGGTATGGCTTCACCCCTCCACTTT. Amino acid sequence: CASSIHSAQGMASPLHF.

The gene calls are TRBV7-2 and TRBJ1-3, with TRBD1 matching over 7 bases. Germline CDR1 SGHTA, CDR2 FQGNSA. This CDR3 comprises 15 residues. J was trimmed by 2 bases and V by 1 base; bases with no gene match: 2. CDR3 DNA sequence: TGTGCCAGCAGCTTAGGACAGGGTACTGGAAACACCATATATTTT. It specifies CASSLGQGTGNTIYF.

J is TRBJ1-1 and V is TRBV15, with D perhaps matching TRBD1 (5 bases). Germline V lookup: CDR1 LNHNV, CDR2 YYDKDF (reference sequence). The CDR3 has 14 residues. Deletions cut 0 bases from V and 6 bases from J, with 11 bases between. The DNA of the CDR3 is TGTGCCACCAGCAGAGATGTCACGGGGGCTGAAGCTTTCTTT. This sequence encodes CATSRDVTGAEAFF.

The V gene is TRBV7-2, the J gene TRBJ1-1; TRBD1 matches at 10 bases. The length of the CDR3 is 14 residues. Losses at the gene ends were 4 bases for V and 11 bases for J; bases not matched to a gene: 10. Per the germline V gene, CDR1 is SGHTA and CDR2 is FQGNSA. CDR3 sequence reads: CASSSTTGGPIAFF. The DNA for the CDR3 is TGTGCCAGCAGCTCAACGACAGGGGGCCCCATTGCTTTCTTT.

This clone was found a few times. The chain combines TRBV5-8 with TRBJ2-1, with D tentatively TRBD2 (6 bases). Germline V CDR1 and CDR2: SGHTS, YDEGEE. Trimming removed 7 bases from V and 3 bases from J, with 17 bases in between. CDR3 length equals 15 residues. The CDR3 loop reads CASGRIPGVYNEQFF. CDR3 coding DNA: TGTGCCAGCGGGAGGATCCCTGGGGTCTACAATGAGCAGTTCTTC.

The V gene is TRBV6-6, the J gene TRBJ1-1; D perhaps matches TRBD1 (5 bases). Trimming removed 7 bases at V and 8 bases at J, with 20 bases between. The CDR3 is made up of 14 amino acids. Germline loops: CDR1 MNHNY, CDR2 SVGAGI (reference sequence). CDR3 DNA sequence: TGTGCCAGCAATGGTCTAGTGGGGCGCCAAGAAGCTTTCTTT. Its protein is CASNGLVGRQEAFF.

This clone was seen once. The V gene is TRBV19, the J gene TRBJ2-1; 9 nucleotides agree with TRBD2. The V segment lost 2 bases and the J segment 4 bases; nucleotides outside the gene matches: 12. From germline, CDR1 is LNHDA and CDR2 SQIVND (reference sequence). The CDR3 is made up of 18 amino acids. The CDR3 DNA reads TGTGCCAGTAGTATAAGCCCCGGGGGTAGCGGGAGATACAATGAGCAGTTCTTC. This gives the protein CASSISPGGSGRYNEQFF.

The table lists this clone with a few counts. The CDR3 here is CASSPLDEQYF. As DNA, the CDR3 is TGTGCCAGCTCACCACTCGACGAGCAGTACTTC. This chain links TRBV18 with TRBJ2-7; no definite D call. The germline gives CDR1 KGHSH, CDR2 LQKENI. V was shortened by 1 base and J by 5 bases, with 3 bases between the two germline ends. The CDR3 runs to 11 residues.

This clone has only one observation. V and J are TRBV3-1 (or the pseudogene TRBV3-2) and TRBJ2-3, with 12 bases that match TRBD2. V shed 6 bases, J shed 2 bases, and the junction held 9 bases outside the gene matches. CDR1 is LGHDT and CDR2 is YNNKEL in the germline V gene (reference sequence). The CDR3 extends over 17 amino acids. CDR3 residues: CASSHPGLAGNTDTQYF. The CDR3 DNA is TGTGCCAGCAGTCACCCTGGACTAGCGGGGAACACAGATACGCAGTATTTT.

The chain employs TRBV19 and TRBJ1-5; D is unresolved. V shed 4 bases and J shed 0 bases, with 7 bases lying between them. The CDR3 loop spans 14 amino acids. The V gene's germline CDR1 is LNHDA and CDR2 SQIVND (reference sequence). The CDR3 sequence is CASSRTHSNQPQHF. The CDR3, as DNA: TGTGCCAGTAGTAGGACTCATAGCAATCAGCCCCAGCATTTT.

Written as DNA, the CDR3 is TGCGCCAGCAGCCTTGACAGGGACACTGAAGCTTTCTTT. It yields the protein CASSLDRDTEAFF. The rearrangement uses TRBV5-1 and TRBJ1-1; 7 bases agree with TRBD1. Trimming at V came to 4 bases and at J to 3 bases, leaving 3 bases not matched to a gene. Germline CDR1 is SGHRS and CDR2 is YFSETQ. This CDR3 spans 13 amino acids. Together with reference TRBV5-1 and TRBJ1-1, the CDR3 gives the full variable domain: KAGVTQTPRYLIKTRGQQVTLSCSPISGHRSVSWYQQTPGQGLQFLFEYFSETQRNKGNFPGRFSGRQFSNSRSEMNVSTLELGDSALYLCASSLDRDTEAFFGQGTRLTVV.

Of note for this clone: Distinct nucleotide sequences in the sample also encode this CDR3. This chain links TRBV28 with TRBJ1-4, with 8 bases identical to TRBD1. The CDR3 runs 13 residues. V lost 8 bases and J lost 4; bases outside the gene matches: 3. Per germline, CDR1 MDHEN and CDR2 SYDVKM. CDR3 DNA: TGTGCCAGCCTCGACAGGGGTAATGAAAAACTGTTTTTT. Its protein product is CASLDRGNEKLFF.

V is TRBV7-9 and J is TRBJ1-6, with a possible D match to TRBD1 (5 bases). The germline CDR1 and CDR2 sequences are SEHNR and FQNEAQ (reference sequence). V was trimmed by 3 bases and J by 5 bases, leaving 8 bases between them. This CDR3 spans 14 amino acids. The CDR3 sequence: CASSLGQDNSPLHF. The CDR3, as DNA: TGTGCCAGCAGCTTGGGGCAGGATAATTCACCCCTCCACTTT.

This clone was seen a single time. The genes are TRBV7-2 and TRBJ1-4; D gene ambiguous. This CDR3 comprises 12 residues. The germline gives CDR1 SGHTA, CDR2 FQGNSA. Trimming left V 1 base short and J 7 bases short, with 4 bases between. CDR3 loop: CASSLGGEKLFF. The CDR3 DNA reads TGTGCCAGCAGCTTAGGAGGTGAAAAACTGTTTTTT.

The rearrangement joins TRBV7-2 to TRBJ1-5, with 9 bases aligning to TRBD1. The ends lost 3 bases at V and 5 bases at J; junction bases unmatched: 2. The V gene's germline CDR1 is SGHTA and CDR2 FQGNSA. The CDR3 is 14 residues long. In DNA form, the CDR3 reads TGTGCCAGCAGCTTTCGGACAGGGGATCAGCCCCAGCATTTT. Residues: CASSFRTGDQPQHF.

The V call is TRBV7-8, the J call TRBJ2-2; 12 nucleotides match TRBD2. The germline V gene has CDR1 SGHVS and CDR2 FQNEAQ. Germline trimming cut 2 bases from V and 5 bases from J; bases unmatched to any gene: 6. This CDR3 region has 17 residues. The DNA for the CDR3 is TGTGCCAGCAGCTTAACTAGCGGGGGGCCTGGGACCGGGGAGCTGTTTTTT. Encoded protein: CASSLTSGGPGTGELFF.

The chain couples TRBV7-9 to TRBJ1-2; D gene unclear. The CDR3 is 15 residues long. CDR1 and CDR2 (germline): SEHNR, FQNEAQ (reference sequence). Trimming pared 2 bases from V and 1 base from J, leaving 11 bases between. Here the CDR3 reads CASSLTSLGNYGYTF. As DNA, the CDR3 is TGTGCCAGCAGCTTAACTAGCTTGGGTAACTATGGCTACACCTTC.

V gene TRBV7-9 combines with J gene TRBJ1-3; tentative D call: TRBD1 (6 bases). CDR1 and CDR2 (germline): SEHNR, FQNEAQ (reference sequence). CDR3 length equals 14 residues. V was trimmed by 4 bases and J by 4 bases, leaving 11 bases between them. CDR3 coding DNA: TGTGCCAGCAGCTCACAGGGATCCGGAAACACCATATATTTT. Amino acid sequence: CASSSQGSGNTIYF.

The table lists this clone with a few counts. This same CDR3 is encoded by further DNA sequences in the sample. The rearrangement uses TRBV5-1 and TRBJ2-7, with 9 bases identical to TRBD1. Per the germline V gene, CDR1 is SGHRS and CDR2 is YFSETQ. The CDR3 has 15 residues. V lost 4 bases and J lost 4; bases outside the gene matches: 9. For the CDR3, the DNA is TGCGCCAGCAGCGCGTCCGGGACAGGGACTTACGAGCAGTACTTC. Amino acid sequence: CASSASGTGTYEQYF.